A single sample gave rise to the 27 T cell receptor beta chains below, sequenced in a study of immune evolution from preneoplasia to lung adenocarcinoma. The protocol was immunoSEQ multiplex PCR, while the TCRdb copy is restricted to in-frame clones and leaves out a portion. The sample contains 12,000 to 15,000 clones, more than 65% of which appear only once. What was sequenced was FFPE minimally invasive lung adenocarcinoma tissue. These receptors originate from a person aged 60 to 80 with lung adenocarcinoma.

CDR3 nucleotides: TGTGCCACATCGGGCGGGGACTACTACAATGAGCAGTTCTTC. Translated, it gives CATSGGDYYNEQFF. The rearrangement uses TRBV27 and TRBJ2-1; 7 bases line up with TRBD2. This CDR3 contains 14 residues. Trimming removed 10 bases from V and 3 bases from J; junction bases left unmatched: 9. The germline V gene encodes CDR1 MNHEY and CDR2 SMNVEV (reference sequence).

V gene TRBV10-1 combines with J gene TRBJ2-3, with unresolved D. The CDR3 length is 14 residues. Trimming cost V 4 bases and J 6 bases, with 14 bases left between them. Germline assignment: CDR1 WNHNN and CDR2 SYGVQD (reference sequence). The CDR3 here is CASSVAFSADTQYF. CDR3 sequence (DNA): TGCGCCAGCAGTGTTGCCTTCTCGGCGGATACGCAGTATTTT.

The chain has TRBV5-8 and TRBJ1-4; no firm D call. V was trimmed by 0 bases and J by 10 bases, leaving 13 bases between them. The CDR3 contains 14 residues. Germline CDR1 SGHTS, CDR2 YDEGEE. Written as DNA, the CDR3 is TGTGCCAGCAGCTTGGAGGGCAGATTAGGAAAACTGTTTTTT. It translates to CASSLEGRLGKLFF.

This rearrangement joins TRBV19 to TRBJ1-5; D gene unclear. The CDR3 runs 15 residues. The germline V gene encodes CDR1 LNHDA and CDR2 SQIVND (reference sequence). V gave up 8 bases and J gave up 4 bases, with 18 bases separating them. Here the CDR3 reads CASSPPRHRNQPQHF. For the CDR3, the DNA is TGTGCCAGTTCCCCCCCCCGGCACCGGAATCAGCCCCAGCATTTT.

The chain carries TRBV6-1 and TRBJ2-1; maybe TRBD1 (5 bases). This CDR3 spans 14 amino acids. Germline V gene lookup returns CDR1 MNHNS and CDR2 SASEGT. The germline V and J ends were trimmed by 3 bases and 4 bases, with 10 bases remaining between them. Written as DNA, the CDR3 is TGTGCCAGCAGTGAGGGGCCAAAATACAATGAGCAGTTCTTC. Its protein product is CASSEGPKYNEQFF.

In its sample, this clone was seen once. The chain carries TRBV6-5 and TRBJ1-1, with D unresolved. The CDR3 has 16 residues. V was trimmed by 2 bases and J by 0 bases, leaving 13 bases between them. Germline V gene data show CDR1 as MNHEY and CDR2 as SVGAGI. CDR3 region: CASSYNSADLNTEAFF. The CDR3 bases are TGTGCCAGCAGTTACAACAGCGCCGACTTGAACACTGAAGCTTTCTTT.

This clone occurred once. The rearrangement links TRBV10-1 to TRBJ2-1; no clear D gene. V lost 5 bases and J 4 bases, leaving 12 bases between the germline ends. CDR1 is WNHNN, CDR2 SYGVQD, per germline (reference sequence). The CDR3 extends over 14 amino acids. CDR3 amino acids: CASSRAGGYNEQFF. The CDR3 DNA sequence: TGCGCCAGCAGTAGGGCCGGTGGGTACAATGAGCAGTTCTTC.

CDR3 loop: CASSYRGTEAFF. Here the CDR3 DNA reads TGTGCCAGCAGTTACAGGGGCACTGAAGCTTTCTTT. The rearrangement uses TRBV7-2 and TRBJ1-1; TRBD1 matches 7 bases. Germline V gene data show CDR1 as SGHTA and CDR2 as FQGNSA. V was pared by 6 bases and J by 4 bases, with 2 bases of the junction left unmatched. The CDR3 is made up of 12 amino acids.

The CDR3 coding sequence is TGCGCCAGCAGCCAAGATCCAGCGGGACTCTCCTACGAGCAGTACTTC. Its protein product is CASSQDPAGLSYEQYF. This sequence joins TRBV4-1 and TRBJ2-7; 7 bases map to TRBD2. The CDR3 runs 16 residues. CDR1 and CDR2 from the germline V gene are MGHRA and YSYEKL. After removal of 0 bases from V and 0 bases from J, the junction contained 5 bases not matched to a gene.

The chain has TRBV6-6 and TRBJ1-2; no reliable D call. The CDR3 contains 13 residues. V lost 5 bases to trimming and J lost 4 bases, with 11 bases between them. Germline assignment: CDR1 MNHNY and CDR2 SVGAGI (reference sequence). The CDR3 DNA reads TGTGCCAGCAGTATGGACGGTATCTATGGCTACACCTTC. Translation: CASSMDGIYGYTF.

Concerning this clone itself: The sample has other DNA sequences that encode this CDR3 too. V gene TRBV28 combines with J gene TRBJ1-5; D is unresolved. Germline CDR1 is MDHEN and CDR2 is SYDVKM. The CDR3 covers 14 residues. Trimming took off 3 bases at V and 0 bases at J, with 6 bases between the two ends. The CDR3 DNA reads as TGTGCCAGCAGTTTCGGATATAGCAATCAGCCCCAGCATTTT. It specifies CASSFGYSNQPQHF.

This chain links TRBV27 with TRBJ2-1, with 9 bases fitting TRBD1. This CDR3 spans 16 amino acids. V shed 7 bases and J 1 base; nucleotides not matched to a gene: 8. CDR1 is MNHEY and CDR2 is SMNVEV in the germline V gene (reference sequence). CDR3 DNA sequence: TGTGCCAGCAAGGGATGGGGGACAGGGTCCTACAATGAGCAGTTCTTC. It codes for CASKGWGTGSYNEQFF.

In this sample, this clone turned up once. The chain is built from TRBV29-1 and TRBJ1-5; D remains unclear. In germline, CDR1 is SQVTM, CDR2 ANQGSEA. There are 13 residues in the CDR3. The germline V and J ends were trimmed by 6 bases and 0 bases, with 9 bases remaining between them. CDR3 amino acids: CSVLWASNQPQHF. CDR3 sequence (DNA): TGCAGCGTCCTTTGGGCTAGCAATCAGCCCCAGCATTTT.

This chain connects TRBV27 to TRBJ2-1; no clear D gene. Germline CDR1 and CDR2: MNHEY and SMNVEV (reference sequence). CDR3 length equals 13 residues. The ends were cut back, 4 bases at V and 0 bases at J, with 4 bases in the middle. This chain's CDR3 is CASSSSSYNEQFF. DNA for the CDR3: TGTGCCAGCAGTTCCTCCTCCTACAATGAGCAGTTCTTC.

The chain is built from TRBV7-9 and TRBJ1-1; D is uncertain. CDR3 size: 14 residues. CDR1 and CDR2 from the germline V gene are SEHNR and FQNEAQ (reference sequence). V lost 5 bases, J lost 2 bases, and 12 bases lay in between. For the CDR3, the DNA is TGTGCCAGCAGCCCTTCCACACCCAACACTGAAGCTTTCTTT. This translates into CASSPSTPNTEAFF.

The chain is built from TRBV7-2 and TRBJ2-2; 9 bases are shared with TRBD2. This CDR3 contains 16 residues. V was pared by 6 bases and J by 0 bases, with 5 bases of the junction left unmatched. Germline V gives CDR1 SGHTA, CDR2 FQGNSA. The CDR3: CASRKTSGTNTGELFF. DNA for the CDR3: TGTGCCAGCAGGAAGACTAGCGGCACGAACACCGGGGAGCTGTTTTTT.

The chain recombines TRBV4-2 with TRBJ2-7, with 13 positions matching TRBD2. Germline values: CDR1 LGHNA, CDR2 YNFKEQ. Trimming at V came to 5 bases and at J to 4 bases, leaving 5 bases not matched to a gene. This CDR3 is built from 15 residues. In DNA form, the CDR3 reads TGTGCCAGCAGCGTCACTAGCGGGGGGGTTTACGAGCAGTACTTC. Protein sequence: CASSVTSGGVYEQYF.

The chain is built from TRBV7-9 and TRBJ2-7; D is undetermined. Trimming cost V 6 bases and J 3 bases, with 9 bases left between them. The CDR3 totals 12 residues. Germline CDR1 and CDR2: SEHNR and FQNEAQ (reference sequence). This chain's CDR3 is CASSPGFYEQYF. The CDR3 DNA sequence: TGTGCCAGCAGTCCCGGATTCTACGAGCAGTACTTC. Using reference TRBV7-9 and TRBJ2-7 for the parts outside the CDR3, the full variable domain is DTGVSQNPRHKITKRGQNVTFRCDPISEHNRLYWYRQTLGQGPEFLTYFQNEAQLEKSRLLSDRFSAERPKGSFSTLEIQRTEQGDSAMYLCASSPGFYEQYFGPGTRLTVT.

V is TRBV28 and J is TRBJ1-5; D remains unclear. Germline-derived CDR1 and CDR2 are MDHEN and SYDVKM. The CDR3 spans 14 residues. V lost 8 bases and J 4 bases, leaving 15 bases between the germline ends. CDR3 nucleotides: TGTGCCAGCGAATCCCCGGGGTTGAATCAGCCCCAGCATTTT. This encodes CASESPGLNQPQHF.

In this sample, this clone turned up once. The rearrangement links TRBV5-4 to TRBJ1-3; D uncertain. Trimming removed 0 bases at V and 0 bases at J, with 7 bases between. CDR1 and CDR2 (germline): SGHNT, YYREEE (reference sequence). The CDR3 is 15 amino acids. As DNA, the CDR3 is TGTGCCAGCAGCTTGGGGGTCAGCTCTGGAAACACCATATATTTT. Translating it yields CASSLGVSSGNTIYF.

The chain is built from TRBV19 and TRBJ2-7, with unresolved D. The V gene's germline CDR1 is LNHDA and CDR2 SQIVND (reference sequence). The CDR3 spans 13 residues. Trimming removed 5 bases from V and 4 bases from J, with 12 bases in between. The CDR3 region is CASSPTPMYEQYF. For the CDR3, the DNA is TGTGCCAGTAGTCCTACCCCAATGTACGAGCAGTACTTC.

The chain combines TRBV9 with TRBJ2-6, with D perhaps being TRBD1 or TRBD2 (6 bases each). Trimming left V 4 bases short and J 1 base short, with 12 bases between. There are 16 residues in the CDR3. Germline assignment: CDR1 SGDLS and CDR2 YYNGEE. CDR3 nucleotides: TGTGCCAGCAGCCCCGGAGGGGGGTCTGGGGCCAACGTCCTGACTTTC. Translated: CASSPGGGSGANVLTF.

The V gene is TRBV9, the J gene TRBJ1-1, with D possibly TRBD1 on 5 matching bases. The V and J ends lost 3 bases and 3 bases respectively, with 18 bases between them. This CDR3 region has 16 residues. Per germline, CDR1 SGDLS and CDR2 YYNGEE. The CDR3 here is CASSAGAGWRDTEAFF. The CDR3 bases are TGTGCCAGCAGCGCCGGGGCGGGGTGGCGGGACACTGAAGCTTTCTTT.

The gene calls are TRBV18 and TRBJ2-7; D remains ambiguous. Trimming cost V 3 bases and J 2 bases, with 11 bases left between them. Germline CDR1 KGHSH, CDR2 LQKENI. The CDR3 runs to 14 residues. CDR3 sequence reads: CASSPAYGTYEQYF. The CDR3 DNA sequence: TGTGCCAGCTCACCCGCATACGGAACCTACGAGCAGTACTTC. Full variable domain (remainder filled in from reference TRBV18 and TRBJ2-7): NAGVMQNPRHLVRRRGQEARLRCSPMKGHSHVYWYRQLPEEGLKFMVYLQKENIIDESGMPKERFSAEFPKEGPSILRIQQVVRGDSAAYFCASSPAYGTYEQYFGPGTRLTVT.

V usage is TRBV23-1 and J usage is TRBJ1-5; 9 nucleotides agree with TRBD1. TRBV23-1 is designated an ORF whose function remains uncertain. V lost 5 bases and J lost 3; bases outside the gene matches: 20. CDR3 length equals 20 residues. This chain's CDR3 is CASSKKRPSGQGTLNQPQHF. CDR3 nucleotide sequence: TGCGCCAGCAGTAAAAAACGCCCCAGCGGACAGGGGACCCTCAATCAGCCCCAGCATTTT.

The J gene is TRBJ2-7, the V gene TRBV4-1; D is tentatively TRBD1 or TRBD2 (5 bases each). This CDR3 comprises 14 residues. Germline CDR1 is MGHRA and CDR2 is YSYEKL. Trimming stripped 0 bases from V and 7 bases from J, with 13 bases between. The CDR3 sequence: CASSQEWGIREQYF. In DNA form, the CDR3 reads TGCGCCAGCAGCCAAGAATGGGGGATTAGGGAGCAGTACTTC.

The genes are TRBV9 and TRBJ2-1; D possibly matches TRBD1 or TRBD2 (6 bases each). CDR1 is SGDLS and CDR2 is YYNGEE in the germline V gene. Trimming removed 4 bases from V and 4 bases from J, with 18 bases in between. This CDR3 is 16 amino acids long. The CDR3 DNA is TGTGCCAGCAGCCCGAGGGGGGATAAGGCGTACAATGAGCAGTTCTTC. The encoded protein is CASSPRGDKAYNEQFF. The whole variable domain, filled in from reference TRBV9 and TRBJ2-1, reads DSGVTQTPKHLITATGQRVTLRCSPRSGDLSVYWYQQSLDQGLQFLIQYYNGEERAKGNILERFSAQQFPDLHSELNLSSLELGDSALYFCASSPRGDKAYNEQFFGPGTRLTVL.